Here is one T cell receptor beta chain with its context. These data come from a study of blood T cell repertoires in COVID-19. Study as a whole: PBMCs, B-cell-depleted T cells, or T cells were the source of the cDNA or gDNA that made up the material.

V shed 5 bases, J shed 3 bases, and the junction held 5 bases outside the gene matches. The CDR3 spans 15 residues. Germline V gives CDR1 SGHTA, CDR2 FQGTGA. Clones were read by immunoSEQ multiplex PCR, and TCRdb kept only the in-frame ones, dropping some. The top ten hold approximately 1% of the sample, which has about 280,000 clones, approximately 91% seen once. All enrollees were about 18 to 100 years old and from approximately 24 US areas. Participants were placed into cohorts based on the clinical history they reported. The sequencing sample was made of PBMCs or T cells enriched from blood (not recorded which). This chain connects TRBV7-3 to TRBJ2-3; 10 nucleotides align to TRBD2. This clonotype was obtained from a woman aged 25 to 45 who had recovered from COVID-19. CDR3 region: CASSRAGGLTDTQYF. The CDR3 nucleotides read TGTGCCAGCAGCCGAGCGGGGGGGCTTACAGATACGCAGTATTTT.